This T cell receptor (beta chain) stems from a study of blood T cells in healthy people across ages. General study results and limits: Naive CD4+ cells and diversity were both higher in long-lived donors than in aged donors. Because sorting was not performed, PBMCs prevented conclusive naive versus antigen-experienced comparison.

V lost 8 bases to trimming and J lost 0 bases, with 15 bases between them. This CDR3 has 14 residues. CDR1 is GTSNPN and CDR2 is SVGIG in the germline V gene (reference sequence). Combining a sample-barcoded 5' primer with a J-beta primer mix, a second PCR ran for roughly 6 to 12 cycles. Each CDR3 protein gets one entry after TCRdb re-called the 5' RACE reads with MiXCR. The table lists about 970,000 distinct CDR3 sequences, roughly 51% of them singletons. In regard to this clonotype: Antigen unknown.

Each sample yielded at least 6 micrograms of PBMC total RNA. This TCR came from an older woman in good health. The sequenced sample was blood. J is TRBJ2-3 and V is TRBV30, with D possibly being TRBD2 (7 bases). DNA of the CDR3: TGTGCCGGGGGGGCAGGGGCTAGCACAGATACGCAGTATTTT. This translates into CAGGAGASTDTQYF.